The TCR beta chain described here comes from a study of Tregs in tolerant kidney transplant recipients. Germline CDR1 is LNHDA and CDR2 is SQIVND (reference sequence). This CDR3 contains 16 residues. Trimming shortened V by 6 bases and J by 0 bases, and 17 bases separated the two germline ends. Thawed PBMCs were FACS-sorted into unstimulated CD4+CD25+CD127- regulatory T cells, CD4+CD25- non-regulatory cells, CD4 and CD8 cells. General observations from the study: Tregs expanded with activated donor B cells seemed most donor-specific. Biological reproducibility was not directly addressed in this study.

Concerning this clone: What it recognizes is unknown.

Assay: immunoSEQ multiplex PCR; the TCRdb copy retains only in-frame clones and omits some. The table shows 240,000 or so clones, with about 80% occurring only once. This TCR was recovered from a human donor in good health. The genes are TRBV19 and TRBJ1-2; D may be TRBD1 (6 bases). The sample taken for sequencing was CD4+ T cells from blood. The CDR3, as DNA: TGTGCCAGTAGAAAAATTGGACAGCCCTCTAACTATGGCTACACCTTC. As protein: CASRKIGQPSNYGYTF.